This is a list of T cell receptor beta chains from one sample in a study of Ad26.COV2.S vaccination and SARS-CoV-2 variants. Produced via immunoSEQ multiplex PCR; TCRdb's table is partial and in-frame only. This table has about 350,000 clones, roughly 94% appearing once. The starting material was peripheral blood, obtained after recovery from COVID-19. These receptors originate from a human donor who had recovered from COVID-19. The CDR3 runs from the conserved cysteine through the conserved F or W. A D gene is named only where the DNA matches it firmly. Not every row has a clone size; where given, it reads once, few, many or a size class.

D gene: TRBD2; J gene: TRBJ2-5; clone size: -; CDR3 length: 16; V gene: TRBV19; CDR3 DNA: TGTGCCAGTAGTCCCCGGAGCGGGGGGTTCCAAGAGACCCAGTACTTC; CDR3 protein: CASSPRSGGFQETQYF
D gene: -; J gene: TRBJ2-3; clone size: -; CDR3 length: 11; V gene: TRBV7-2; CDR3 DNA: TGTGCCAGCAGCTTGGTAGGGACGCAGTATTTT; CDR3 protein: CASSLVGTQYF
D gene: TRBD1; J gene: TRBJ1-4; clone size: once; CDR3 length: 12; V gene: TRBV7-9; CDR3 DNA: TGTGCCAGCAGTCTACGACAGGGAGAACTGTTTTTT; CDR3 protein: CASSLRQGELFF
D gene: TRBD1; J gene: TRBJ1-2; clone size: -; CDR3 length: 14; V gene: TRBV5-1; CDR3 DNA: TGCGCCAGCAGCTCTTGGACAGGATCGTATGGCTACACCTTC; CDR3 protein: CASSSWTGSYGYTF
D gene: TRBD1; J gene: TRBJ1-2; clone size: -; CDR3 length: 14; V gene: TRBV6-5; CDR3 DNA: TGTGCCAGCAGTTACTCGACAGGGGGCTATGGCTACACCTTC; CDR3 protein: CASSYSTGGYGYTF
D gene: -; J gene: TRBJ2-7; clone size: -; CDR3 length: 11; V gene: TRBV5-6; CDR3 DNA: TGTGCCAGCAGCTGGACCTACGAGCAGTACTTC; CDR3 protein: CASSWTYEQYF
D gene: TRBD2; J gene: TRBJ2-2; clone size: -; CDR3 length: 18; V gene: TRBV28; CDR3 DNA: TGTGCCAGCAGTGTGGGACTAGCGGGGGCTTTAAACACCGGGGAGCTGTTTTTT; CDR3 protein: CASSVGLAGALNTGELFF
D gene: TRBD1; J gene: TRBJ2-6; clone size: -; CDR3 length: 16; V gene: TRBV11-2; CDR3 DNA: TGTGCCAGCAGCGTAGGGGGCCGCTCTGGGGCCAACGTCCTGACTTTC; CDR3 protein: CASSVGGRSGANVLTF
D gene: -; J gene: TRBJ1-6; clone size: few; CDR3 length: 13; V gene: TRBV12-3/TRBV12-4; CDR3 DNA: TGTGCCAGCAGTGTCAGGGTGGGCTCACCCCTCCACTTT; CDR3 protein: CASSVRVGSPLHF
D gene: -; J gene: TRBJ1-1; clone size: -; CDR3 length: 16; V gene: TRBV10-3; CDR3 DNA: TGTGCCATCAGTGAGGGGAGGGACCCCCCGAGGACTGAAGCTTTCTTT; CDR3 protein: CAISEGRDPPRTEAFF
D gene: -; J gene: TRBJ2-5; clone size: -; CDR3 length: 14; V gene: TRBV2; CDR3 DNA: TGTGCCAGCAGGGGTCAGACGGCTCAAGAGACCCAGTACTTC; CDR3 protein: CASRGQTAQETQYF
D gene: -; J gene: TRBJ2-2; clone size: -; CDR3 length: 13; V gene: TRBV11-3; CDR3 DNA: TGTGCCAGCAGCCTCCTTAACACCGGGGAGCTGTTTTTT; CDR3 protein: CASSLLNTGELFF
D gene: TRBD2; J gene: TRBJ2-1; clone size: -; CDR3 length: 15; V gene: TRBV20-1; CDR3 DNA: TGCAGTGCTAGTGGGCTAGCGGCAGCCTACAATGAGCAGTTCTTC; CDR3 protein: CSASGLAAAYNEQFF
D gene: TRBD1; J gene: TRBJ2-7; clone size: -; CDR3 length: 15; V gene: TRBV5-6; CDR3 DNA: TGTGCCAGCAGCTCGCTTCCGGGACAGGGGGCCGAGCAGTACTTC; CDR3 protein: CASSSLPGQGAEQYF
D gene: TRBD1; J gene: TRBJ1-5; clone size: -; CDR3 length: 14; V gene: TRBV6-2/TRBV6-3; CDR3 DNA: TGTGCCAGCAGTTCCCTACAGGGGTCGCGGCCCCAGCATTTT; CDR3 protein: CASSSLQGSRPQHF
D gene: -; J gene: TRBJ2-2; clone size: -; CDR3 length: 16; V gene: TRBV12-5; CDR3 DNA: TGTGCTAGTGCCCTGCCCGGGGACCCCAGGGCCGGGGAGCTGTTTTTT; CDR3 protein: CASALPGDPRAGELFF
D gene: -; J gene: TRBJ1-4; clone size: -; CDR3 length: 14; V gene: TRBV6-6; CDR3 DNA: TGTGCCAGCAGTCGACGGCAGGATAATGAAAAACTGTTTTTT; CDR3 protein: CASSRRQDNEKLFF
D gene: -; J gene: TRBJ1-2; clone size: -; CDR3 length: 14; V gene: TRBV19; CDR3 DNA: TGTGCCAGTACCGGTCAACAGGGTTACTATGGCTACACCTTC; CDR3 protein: CASTGQQGYYGYTF
D gene: TRBD1; J gene: TRBJ2-7; clone size: -; CDR3 length: 14; V gene: TRBV7-2; CDR3 DNA: TGTGCCAGCAGCTTCGGGACAGGGGACTACGAGCAGTACTTC; CDR3 protein: CASSFGTGDYEQYF
D gene: TRBD1; J gene: TRBJ1-5; clone size: -; CDR3 length: 14; V gene: TRBV13; CDR3 DNA: TGTGCCAGCAGCCTGGGACAGGACAATCAGCCCCAGCATTTT; CDR3 protein: CASSLGQDNQPQHF
D gene: TRBD1; J gene: TRBJ2-5; clone size: -; CDR3 length: 14; V gene: TRBV27; CDR3 DNA: TGTGCCAGCAGTTCGACAGGGGTCGGCGAGACCCAGTACTTC; CDR3 protein: CASSSTGVGETQYF
D gene: -; J gene: TRBJ1-4; clone size: -; CDR3 length: 14; V gene: TRBV5-4; CDR3 DNA: TGTGCCAGCAGCTCCGACAGGAGCGACGAAAAACTGTTTTTT; CDR3 protein: CASSSDRSDEKLFF
D gene: -; J gene: TRBJ2-7; clone size: -; CDR3 length: 15; V gene: TRBV19; CDR3 DNA: TGTGCCAGTAGTATGTCGGCCAGCTTATCCTACGAGCAGTACTTC; CDR3 protein: CASSMSASLSYEQYF
D gene: TRBD1; J gene: TRBJ1-1; clone size: -; CDR3 length: 14; V gene: TRBV7-2; CDR3 DNA: TGTGCCAGCAGCCCCGGACAGGGTTGGACTGAAGCTTTCTTT; CDR3 protein: CASSPGQGWTEAFF
D gene: TRBD1; J gene: TRBJ2-5; clone size: few; CDR3 length: 15; V gene: TRBV7-3; CDR3 DNA: TGTGCCAGCAGCCCCTCGGTAGGGGGCTCTGAGACCCAGTACTTC; CDR3 protein: CASSPSVGGSETQYF
D gene: TRBD1; J gene: TRBJ1-1; clone size: -; CDR3 length: 13; V gene: TRBV12-5; CDR3 DNA: TGTGCTAGTGTCCCGCCAGGGGGCACTGAAGCTTTCTTT; CDR3 protein: CASVPPGGTEAFF
D gene: -; J gene: TRBJ2-1; clone size: -; CDR3 length: 14; V gene: TRBV5-1; CDR3 DNA: TGCGCCAGCAGCTTGGGACTAGCCTACAATGAGCAGTTCTTC; CDR3 protein: CASSLGLAYNEQFF
D gene: TRBD2; J gene: TRBJ2-1; clone size: -; CDR3 length: 16; V gene: TRBV4-2; CDR3 DNA: TGTGCCAGCAGCCAGCGCACTAGCGGGATTTACAATGAGCAGTTCTTC; CDR3 protein: CASSQRTSGIYNEQFF
D gene: -; J gene: TRBJ2-5; clone size: -; CDR3 length: 14; V gene: TRBV6-5; CDR3 DNA: TGTGCCAGCCGGGGAATTCGTCACGAAGAGACCCAGTACTTC; CDR3 protein: CASRGIRHEETQYF
D gene: TRBD2; J gene: TRBJ2-3; clone size: -; CDR3 length: 17; V gene: TRBV6-2/TRBV6-3; CDR3 DNA: TGTGCCAGCAGTTCCCCGGGGGGGCGAACTAGCACAGATACGCAGTATTTT; CDR3 protein: CASSSPGGRTSTDTQYF
D gene: -; J gene: TRBJ2-7; clone size: -; CDR3 length: 15; V gene: TRBV7-9; CDR3 DNA: TGTGCCAGCACAACTGGGGGGAATAATAGAGGCGAGCAGTACTTC; CDR3 protein: CASTTGGNNRGEQYF
D gene: -; J gene: TRBJ1-5; clone size: -; CDR3 length: 14; V gene: TRBV7-9; CDR3 DNA: TGTGCCAGCAGCAACCGGGATGTCAATCAGCCCCAGCATTTT; CDR3 protein: CASSNRDVNQPQHF
D gene: TRBD1; J gene: TRBJ2-1; clone size: once; CDR3 length: 14; V gene: TRBV5-1; CDR3 DNA: TGCGCCAGCAGGGGGGACAGGGGGCAGGATGAGCAGTTCTTC; CDR3 protein: CASRGDRGQDEQFF
D gene: -; J gene: TRBJ2-7; clone size: -; CDR3 length: 14; V gene: TRBV11-2; CDR3 DNA: TGTGCCAGCAGCTACCACATGAGAGCCTACGAGCAGTACTTC; CDR3 protein: CASSYHMRAYEQYF
D gene: -; J gene: TRBJ2-5; clone size: -; CDR3 length: 11; V gene: TRBV2; CDR3 DNA: TGTGCCAGCGGGAACGGGGAGACCCAGTACTTC; CDR3 protein: CASGNGETQYF
D gene: -; J gene: TRBJ1-4; clone size: -; CDR3 length: 12; V gene: TRBV2; CDR3 DNA: TGTGCCAGCCACTCAACTAATGAAAAACTGTTTTTT; CDR3 protein: CASHSTNEKLFF
D gene: TRBD1; J gene: TRBJ1-2; clone size: -; CDR3 length: 14; V gene: TRBV5-4; CDR3 DNA: TGTGCCAGCAACTGGGACAGGGGGCTTGAAGGCTACACCTTC; CDR3 protein: CASNWDRGLEGYTF
D gene: -; J gene: TRBJ2-4; clone size: -; CDR3 length: 15; V gene: TRBV19; CDR3 DNA: TGTGCCAGTAGTATGACGGCAGGCCTCATAAACATTCAGTACTTC; CDR3 protein: CASSMTAGLINIQYF
D gene: -; J gene: TRBJ1-5; clone size: once; CDR3 length: 15; V gene: TRBV4-1; CDR3 DNA: TGCGCCAGCAGCCAGGTCGGGCAGGGTCATCAGCCCCAGCATTTT; CDR3 protein: CASSQVGQGHQPQHF
D gene: -; J gene: TRBJ2-4; clone size: -; CDR3 length: 16; V gene: TRBV4-3; CDR3 DNA: TGCGCCAGCAGCCAAGATTATCTACTAGCCAAAAACATTCAGTACTTC; CDR3 protein: CASSQDYLLAKNIQYF
D gene: -; J gene: TRBJ2-1; clone size: -; CDR3 length: 13; V gene: TRBV6-5; CDR3 DNA: TGTGCCAGCAGTCCCGAGCTCCACAATGAGCAGTTCTTC; CDR3 protein: CASSPELHNEQFF